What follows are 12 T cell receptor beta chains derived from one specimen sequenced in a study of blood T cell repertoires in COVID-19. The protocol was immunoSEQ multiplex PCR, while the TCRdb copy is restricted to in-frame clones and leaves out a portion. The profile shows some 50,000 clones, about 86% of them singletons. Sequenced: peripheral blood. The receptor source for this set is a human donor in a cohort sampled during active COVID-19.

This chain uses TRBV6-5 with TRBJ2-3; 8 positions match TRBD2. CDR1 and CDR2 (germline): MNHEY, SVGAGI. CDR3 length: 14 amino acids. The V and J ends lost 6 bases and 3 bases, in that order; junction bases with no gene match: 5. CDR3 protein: CASRKRGNTDTQYF. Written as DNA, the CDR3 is TGTGCCAGCAGGAAGCGGGGGAATACAGATACGCAGTATTTT.

CDR3 DNA sequence: TGTGCCAGCAGCTTAGATAGGGGGCCCCTCCACTTT. It is translated as CASSLDRGPLHF. The chain uses TRBV11-2 and TRBJ1-6; the D gene is possibly TRBD1 (6 bases). From germline, CDR1 is SGHAT and CDR2 FQNNGV. V gave up 0 bases and J gave up 13 bases, with 7 bases separating them. CDR3 size: 12 residues.

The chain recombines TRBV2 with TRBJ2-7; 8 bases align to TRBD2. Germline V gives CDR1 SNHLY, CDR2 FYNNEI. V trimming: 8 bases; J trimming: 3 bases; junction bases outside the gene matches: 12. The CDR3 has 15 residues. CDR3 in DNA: TGTGCCAGCCGCCTAAGGGATAGCGGGAACTACGAGCAGTACTTC. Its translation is CASRLRDSGNYEQYF.

The CDR3 region has the DNA TGTGCCTGGAGAACTAGCGGCCAAGAGACCCAGTACTTC. It yields the protein CAWRTSGQETQYF. The chain carries TRBV30 and TRBJ2-5; 8 nucleotides align to TRBD2. This CDR3 region has 13 residues. CDR1 is GTSNPN and CDR2 is SVGIG in the germline V gene (reference sequence). Unmatched junction bases numbered 1, after V lost 3 bases and J lost 1 base.

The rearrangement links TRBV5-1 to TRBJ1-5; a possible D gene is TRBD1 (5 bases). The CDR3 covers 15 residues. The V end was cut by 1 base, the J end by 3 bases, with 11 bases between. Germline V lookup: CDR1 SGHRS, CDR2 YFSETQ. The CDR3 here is CASSLSPGFNQPQHF. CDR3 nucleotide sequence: TGCGCCAGCAGCTTGTCCCCAGGGTTCAATCAGCCCCAGCATTTT.

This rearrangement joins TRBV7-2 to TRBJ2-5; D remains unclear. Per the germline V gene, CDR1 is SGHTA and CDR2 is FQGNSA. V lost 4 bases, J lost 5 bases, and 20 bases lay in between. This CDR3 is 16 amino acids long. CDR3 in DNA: TGTGCCAGCAGCTCTCGACTGGCCCAAAGTGCGGAGACCCAGTACTTC. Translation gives CASSSRLAQSAETQYF.

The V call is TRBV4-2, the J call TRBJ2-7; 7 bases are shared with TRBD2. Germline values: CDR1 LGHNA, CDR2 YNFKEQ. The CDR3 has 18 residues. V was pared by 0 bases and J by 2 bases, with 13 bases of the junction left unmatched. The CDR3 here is CASSQDLGGRETTYEQYF. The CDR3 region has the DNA TGTGCCAGCAGCCAAGATTTGGGGGGGAGGGAAACTACCTACGAGCAGTACTTC.

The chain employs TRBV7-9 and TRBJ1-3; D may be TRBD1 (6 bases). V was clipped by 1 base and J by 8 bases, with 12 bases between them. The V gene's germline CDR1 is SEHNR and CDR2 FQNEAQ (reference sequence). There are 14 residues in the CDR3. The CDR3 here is CASSLVLGADTIYF. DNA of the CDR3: TGTGCCAGCAGCTTAGTGCTGGGGGCGGACACCATATATTTT.

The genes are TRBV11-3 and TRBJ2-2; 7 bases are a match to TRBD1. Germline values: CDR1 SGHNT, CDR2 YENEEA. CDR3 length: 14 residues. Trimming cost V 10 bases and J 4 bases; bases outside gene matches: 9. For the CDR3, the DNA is TGTGCCACCGCGACAGGGCCTGGCACCGGGGAGCTGTTTTTT. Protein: CATATGPGTGELFF. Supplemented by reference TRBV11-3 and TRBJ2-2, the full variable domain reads EAGVVQSPRYKIIEKKQPVAFWCNPISGHNTLYWYLQNLGQGPELLIRYENEEAVDDSQLPKDRFSAERLKGVDSTLKIQPAELGDSAVYLCATATGPGTGELFFGEGSRLTVL.

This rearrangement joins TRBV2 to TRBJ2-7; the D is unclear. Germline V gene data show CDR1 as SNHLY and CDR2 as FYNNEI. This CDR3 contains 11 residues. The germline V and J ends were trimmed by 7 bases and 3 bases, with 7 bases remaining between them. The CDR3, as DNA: TGTGCCAGCATCGACAACTACGAGCAGTACTTC. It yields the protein CASIDNYEQYF.

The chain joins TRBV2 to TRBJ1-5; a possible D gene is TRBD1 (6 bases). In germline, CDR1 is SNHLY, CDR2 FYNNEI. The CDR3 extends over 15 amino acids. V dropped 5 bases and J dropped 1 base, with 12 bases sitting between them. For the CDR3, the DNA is TGTGCCAGCAGTACAACAGGGTTGAGCAATCAGCCCCAGCATTTT. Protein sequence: CASSTTGLSNQPQHF.

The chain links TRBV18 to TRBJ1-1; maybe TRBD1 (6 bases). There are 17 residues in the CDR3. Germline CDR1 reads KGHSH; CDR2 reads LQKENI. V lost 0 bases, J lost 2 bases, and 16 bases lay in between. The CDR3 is CASSPPGAGTSNTEAFF. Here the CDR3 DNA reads TGTGCCAGCTCACCACCAGGTGCCGGGACATCAAACACTGAAGCTTTCTTT. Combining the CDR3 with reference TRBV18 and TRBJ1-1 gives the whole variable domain NAGVMQNPRHLVRRRGQEARLRCSPMKGHSHVYWYRQLPEEGLKFMVYLQKENIIDESGMPKERFSAEFPKEGPSILRIQQVVRGDSAAYFCASSPPGAGTSNTEAFFGQGTRLTVV.